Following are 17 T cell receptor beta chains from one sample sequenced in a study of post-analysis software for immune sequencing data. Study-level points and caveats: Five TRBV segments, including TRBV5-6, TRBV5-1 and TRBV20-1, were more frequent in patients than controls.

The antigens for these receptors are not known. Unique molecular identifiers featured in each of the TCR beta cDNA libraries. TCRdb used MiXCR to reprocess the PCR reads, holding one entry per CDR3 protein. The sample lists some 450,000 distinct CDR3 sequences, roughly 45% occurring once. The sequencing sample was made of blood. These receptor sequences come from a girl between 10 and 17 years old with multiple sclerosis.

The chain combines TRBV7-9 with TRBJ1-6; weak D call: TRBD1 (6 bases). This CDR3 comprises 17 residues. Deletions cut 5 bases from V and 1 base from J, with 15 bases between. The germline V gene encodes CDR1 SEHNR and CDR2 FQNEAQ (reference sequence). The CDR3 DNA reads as TGTGCCAGCAGCGCGGCGTCCAGGGGATCCTATAATTCACCCCTCCACTTT. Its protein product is CASSAASRGSYNSPLHF.

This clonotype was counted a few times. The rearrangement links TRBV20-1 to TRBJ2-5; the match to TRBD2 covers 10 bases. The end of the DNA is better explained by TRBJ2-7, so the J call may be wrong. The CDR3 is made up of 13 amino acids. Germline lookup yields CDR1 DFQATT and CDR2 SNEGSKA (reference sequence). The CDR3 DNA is TGCAGTGCTACTGAGCCTAGCGGGAGCGAGCAGTACTTC. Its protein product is CSATEPSGSEQYF.

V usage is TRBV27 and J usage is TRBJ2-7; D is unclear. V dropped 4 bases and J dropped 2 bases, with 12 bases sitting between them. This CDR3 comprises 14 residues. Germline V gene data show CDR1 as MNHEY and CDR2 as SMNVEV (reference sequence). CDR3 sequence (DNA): TGTGCCAGCAGTTCAAGTAGTATTGCCTACGAGCAGTACTTC. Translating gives CASSSSSIAYEQYF.

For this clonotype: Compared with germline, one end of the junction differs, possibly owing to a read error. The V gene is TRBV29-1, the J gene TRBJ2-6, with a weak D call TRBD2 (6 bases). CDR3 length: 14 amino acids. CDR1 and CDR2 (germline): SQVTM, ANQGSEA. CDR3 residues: CSVVGGTGANVRTF. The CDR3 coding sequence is TGCAGCGTTGTGGGGGGAACTGGGGCCAACGTCCGGACTTTC.

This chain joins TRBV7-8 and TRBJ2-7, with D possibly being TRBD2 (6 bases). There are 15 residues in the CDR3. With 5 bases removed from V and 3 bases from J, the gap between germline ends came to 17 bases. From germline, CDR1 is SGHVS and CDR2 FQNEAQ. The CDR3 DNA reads TGTGCCAGCAGCGCCTGGGACTTGAAGAACTACGAGCAGTACTTC. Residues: CASSAWDLKNYEQYF.

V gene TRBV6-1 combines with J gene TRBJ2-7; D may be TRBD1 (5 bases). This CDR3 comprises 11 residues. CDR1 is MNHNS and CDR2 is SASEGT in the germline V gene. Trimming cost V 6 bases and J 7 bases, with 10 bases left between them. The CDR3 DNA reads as TGTGCCAGCAGGGCGAACAGGGAGCAGTACTTC. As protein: CASRANREQYF.

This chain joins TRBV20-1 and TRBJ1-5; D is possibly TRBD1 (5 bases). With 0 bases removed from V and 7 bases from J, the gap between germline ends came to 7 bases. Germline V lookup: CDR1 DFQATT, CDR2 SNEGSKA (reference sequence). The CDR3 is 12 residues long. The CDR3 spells CSARDSGQPQHF. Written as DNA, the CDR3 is TGCAGTGCTAGAGATTCAGGGCAGCCCCAGCATTTT.

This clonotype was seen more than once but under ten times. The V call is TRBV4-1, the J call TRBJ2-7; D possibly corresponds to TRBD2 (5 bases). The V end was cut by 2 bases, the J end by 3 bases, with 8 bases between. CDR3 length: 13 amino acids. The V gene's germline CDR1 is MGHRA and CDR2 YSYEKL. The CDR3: CASSQTSVYEQYF. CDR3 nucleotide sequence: TGCGCCAGCAGCCAAACTAGTGTCTACGAGCAGTACTTC.

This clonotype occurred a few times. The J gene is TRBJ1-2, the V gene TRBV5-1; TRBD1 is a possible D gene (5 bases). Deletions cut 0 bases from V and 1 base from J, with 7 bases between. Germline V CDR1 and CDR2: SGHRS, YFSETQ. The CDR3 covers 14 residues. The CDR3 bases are TGCGCCAGCAGCTTGGGACAGATTAACTATGGCTACACCTTC. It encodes CASSLGQINYGYTF.

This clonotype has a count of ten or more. CDR3 in amino acids: CASSSTSGSYEQYF. The CDR3 DNA reads as TGTGCCAGCAGCTCCACTAGCGGGAGCTACGAGCAGTACTTC. J is TRBJ2-7 and V is TRBV7-8, with 11 positions matching TRBD2. CDR3 length: 14 residues. Trimming took 4 bases from V and 3 from J; bases not matched to a gene: 2. The germline V gene encodes CDR1 SGHVS and CDR2 FQNEAQ.

CDR3: CASPPRTGAMNTEAFF. CDR3 in DNA: TGTGCCAGCCCACCCCGGACAGGGGCCATGAACACTGAAGCTTTCTTT. The rearrangement uses TRBV28 and TRBJ1-1; 9 bases align to TRBD1. Germline lookup yields CDR1 MDHEN and CDR2 SYDVKM. The CDR3 consists of 16 residues. Germline trimming cut 8 bases from V and 0 bases from J; bases unmatched to any gene: 10.

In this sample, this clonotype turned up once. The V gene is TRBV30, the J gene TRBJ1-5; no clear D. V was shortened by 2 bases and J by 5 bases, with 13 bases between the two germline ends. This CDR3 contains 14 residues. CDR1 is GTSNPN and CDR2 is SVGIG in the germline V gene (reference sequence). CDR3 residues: CAWSPTRRDQPQHF. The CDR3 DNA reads TGTGCCTGGAGTCCAACTCGACGAGATCAGCCCCAGCATTTT.

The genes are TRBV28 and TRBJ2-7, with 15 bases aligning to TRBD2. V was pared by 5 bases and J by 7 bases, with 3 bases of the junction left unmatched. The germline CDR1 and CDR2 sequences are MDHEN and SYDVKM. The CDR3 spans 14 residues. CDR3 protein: CASSPGTSGREQYF. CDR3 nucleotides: TGTGCCAGCAGTCCTGGGACTAGCGGGAGGGAGCAGTACTTC.

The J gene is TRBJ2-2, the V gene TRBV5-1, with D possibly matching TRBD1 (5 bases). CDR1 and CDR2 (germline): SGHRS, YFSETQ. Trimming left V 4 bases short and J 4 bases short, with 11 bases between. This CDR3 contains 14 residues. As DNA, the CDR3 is TGCGCCAGCAGCCTAGAAAGGGGCACCGGGGAGCTGTTTTTT. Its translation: CASSLERGTGELFF.

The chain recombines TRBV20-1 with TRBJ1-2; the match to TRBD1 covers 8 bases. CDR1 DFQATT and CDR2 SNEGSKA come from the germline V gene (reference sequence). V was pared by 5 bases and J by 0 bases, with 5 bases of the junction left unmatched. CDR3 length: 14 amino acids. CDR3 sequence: CSAPGGLANYGYTF. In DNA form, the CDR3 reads TGCAGTGCTCCAGGGGGCTTAGCTAACTATGGCTACACCTTC.

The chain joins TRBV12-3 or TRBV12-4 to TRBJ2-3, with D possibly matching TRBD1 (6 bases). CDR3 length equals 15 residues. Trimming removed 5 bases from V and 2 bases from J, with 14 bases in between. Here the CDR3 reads CASSLRDTYTDTQYF. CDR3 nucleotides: TGTGCCAGCAGTCTCCGGGACACCTACACAGATACGCAGTATTTT.

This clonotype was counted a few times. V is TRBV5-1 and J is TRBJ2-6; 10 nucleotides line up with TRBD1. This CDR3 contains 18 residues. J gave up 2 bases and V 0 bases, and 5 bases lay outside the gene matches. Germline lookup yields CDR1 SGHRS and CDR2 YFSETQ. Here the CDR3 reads CASSLGRDRGTGANVLTF. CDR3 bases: TGCGCCAGCAGCTTGGGCCGGGACAGGGGCACTGGGGCCAACGTCCTGACTTTC.